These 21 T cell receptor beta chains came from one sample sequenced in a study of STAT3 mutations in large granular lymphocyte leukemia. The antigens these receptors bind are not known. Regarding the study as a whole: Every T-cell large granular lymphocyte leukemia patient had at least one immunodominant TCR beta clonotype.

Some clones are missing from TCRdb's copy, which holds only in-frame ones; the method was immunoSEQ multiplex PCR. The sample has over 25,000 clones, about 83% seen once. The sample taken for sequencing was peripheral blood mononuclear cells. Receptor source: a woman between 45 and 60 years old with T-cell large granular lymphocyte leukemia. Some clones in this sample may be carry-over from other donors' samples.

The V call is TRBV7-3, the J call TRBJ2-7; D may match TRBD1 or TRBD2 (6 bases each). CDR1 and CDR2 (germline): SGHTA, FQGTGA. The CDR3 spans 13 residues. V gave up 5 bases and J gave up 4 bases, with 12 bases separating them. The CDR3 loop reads CASSPGGRYEQYF. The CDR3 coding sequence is TGTGCCAGCAGCCCTGGGGGGCGGTACGAGCAGTACTTC.

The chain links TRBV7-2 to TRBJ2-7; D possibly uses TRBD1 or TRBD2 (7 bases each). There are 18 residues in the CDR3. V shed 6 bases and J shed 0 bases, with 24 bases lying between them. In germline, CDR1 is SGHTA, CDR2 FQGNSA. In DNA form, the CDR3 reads TGTGCCAGCAGAGAAAGAGGGAGGGGGCCCTTTCACTCCTACGAGCAGTACTTC. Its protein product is CASRERGRGPFHSYEQYF.

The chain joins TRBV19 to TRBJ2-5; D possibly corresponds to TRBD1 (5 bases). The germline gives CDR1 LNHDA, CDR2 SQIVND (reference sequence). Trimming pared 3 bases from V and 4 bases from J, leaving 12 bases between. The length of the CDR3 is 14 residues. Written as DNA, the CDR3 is TGTGCCAGTAGTATTTCAGGGTACGGAGAGACCCAGTACTTC. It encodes CASSISGYGETQYF.

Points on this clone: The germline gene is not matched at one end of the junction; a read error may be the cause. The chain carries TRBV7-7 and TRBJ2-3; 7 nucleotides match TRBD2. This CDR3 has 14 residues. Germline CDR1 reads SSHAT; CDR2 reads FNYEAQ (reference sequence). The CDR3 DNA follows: TGTGCTAGCAGCTTAGCGGGCGGCACAGATACGCAGTATTTT. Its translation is CASSLAGGTDTQYF.

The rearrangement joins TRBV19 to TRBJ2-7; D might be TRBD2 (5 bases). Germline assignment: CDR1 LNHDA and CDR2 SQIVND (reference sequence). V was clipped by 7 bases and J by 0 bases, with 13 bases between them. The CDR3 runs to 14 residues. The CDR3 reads CASTAGRGSYEQYF. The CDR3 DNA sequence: TGTGCCAGTACCGCCGGACGGGGCTCCTACGAGCAGTACTTC.

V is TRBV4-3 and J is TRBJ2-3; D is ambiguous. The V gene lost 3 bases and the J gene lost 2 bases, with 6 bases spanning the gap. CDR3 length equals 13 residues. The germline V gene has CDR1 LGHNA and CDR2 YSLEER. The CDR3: CASSQDYTDTQYF. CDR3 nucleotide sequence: TGCGCCAGCAGCCAGGATTACACAGATACGCAGTATTTT.

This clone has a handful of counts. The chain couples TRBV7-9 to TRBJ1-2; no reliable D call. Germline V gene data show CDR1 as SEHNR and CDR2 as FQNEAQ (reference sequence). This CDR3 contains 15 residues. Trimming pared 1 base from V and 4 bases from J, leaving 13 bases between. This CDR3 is CASSLDGRATYGYTF. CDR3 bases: TGTGCCAGCAGCTTAGATGGCAGAGCTACCTATGGCTACACCTTC.

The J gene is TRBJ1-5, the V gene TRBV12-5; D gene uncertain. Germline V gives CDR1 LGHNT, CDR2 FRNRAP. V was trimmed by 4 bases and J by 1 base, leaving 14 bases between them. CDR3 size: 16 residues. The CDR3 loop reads CASGWLRPVSNQPQHF. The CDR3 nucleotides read TGTGCTAGTGGTTGGCTCCGGCCAGTCAGCAATCAGCCCCAGCATTTT.

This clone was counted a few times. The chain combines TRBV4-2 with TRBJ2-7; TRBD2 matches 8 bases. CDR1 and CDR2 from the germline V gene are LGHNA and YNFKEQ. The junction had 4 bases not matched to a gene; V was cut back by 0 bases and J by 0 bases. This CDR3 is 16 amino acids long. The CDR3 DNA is TGTGCCAGCAGCCAAGATAGCGGGACCCCCTCCTACGAGCAGTACTTC. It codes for CASSQDSGTPSYEQYF.

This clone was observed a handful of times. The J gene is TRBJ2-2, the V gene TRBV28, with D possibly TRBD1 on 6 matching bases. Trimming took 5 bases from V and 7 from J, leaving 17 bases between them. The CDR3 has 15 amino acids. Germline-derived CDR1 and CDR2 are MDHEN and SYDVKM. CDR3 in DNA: TGTGCCAGCAGTGAATCTACACAGGGTTACGGGGAGCTGTTTTTT. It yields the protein CASSESTQGYGELFF.

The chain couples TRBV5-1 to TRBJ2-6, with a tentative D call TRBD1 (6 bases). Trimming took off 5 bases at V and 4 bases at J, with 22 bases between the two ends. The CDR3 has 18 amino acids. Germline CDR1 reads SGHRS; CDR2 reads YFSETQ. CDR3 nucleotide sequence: TGCGCCAGCAGTCTCCCCCAGGGGTCCCTCAAAGGGGCCAACGTCCTGACTTTC. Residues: CASSLPQGSLKGANVLTF.

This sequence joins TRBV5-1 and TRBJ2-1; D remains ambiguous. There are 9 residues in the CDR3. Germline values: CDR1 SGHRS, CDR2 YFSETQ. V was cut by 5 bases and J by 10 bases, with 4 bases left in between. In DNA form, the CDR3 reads TGCGCCAGCAGGGGGGAGCAGTTCTTC. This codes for CASRGEQFF.

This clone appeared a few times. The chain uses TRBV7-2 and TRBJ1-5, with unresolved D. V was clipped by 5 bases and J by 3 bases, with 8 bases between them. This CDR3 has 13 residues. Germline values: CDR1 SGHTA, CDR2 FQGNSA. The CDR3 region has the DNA TGTGCCAGCAGCGAGTGGATCAATCAGCCCCAGCATTTT. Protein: CASSEWINQPQHF.

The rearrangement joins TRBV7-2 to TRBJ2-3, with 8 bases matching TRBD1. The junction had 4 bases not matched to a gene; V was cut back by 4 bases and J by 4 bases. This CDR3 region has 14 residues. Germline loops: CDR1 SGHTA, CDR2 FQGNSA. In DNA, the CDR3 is TGTGCCAGCAGCTCCCGGACAGGGCCAGATACGCAGTATTTT. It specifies CASSSRTGPDTQYF.

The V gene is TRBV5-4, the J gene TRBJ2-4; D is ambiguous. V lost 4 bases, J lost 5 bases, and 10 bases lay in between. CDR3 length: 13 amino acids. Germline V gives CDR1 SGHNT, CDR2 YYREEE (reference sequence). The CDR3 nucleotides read TGTGCCAGCAGCACCGGCGATGAAAACATTCAGTACTTC. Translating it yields CASSTGDENIQYF.

CDR3 nucleotide sequence: TGTGCCAGCAGCTTGAAGACAGGGGGTAGGGAGACCCAGTACTTC. Its translation is CASSLKTGGRETQYF. The chain employs TRBV5-4 and TRBJ2-5; TRBD1 matches at 9 bases. Germline V gene sequence: CDR1 SGHNT, CDR2 YYREEE (reference sequence). The CDR3 runs to 15 residues. After removal of 1 base from V and 5 bases from J, the junction contained 6 bases not matched to a gene. Full variable domain (rest looked up from reference TRBV5-4 and TRBJ2-5): ETGVTQSPTHLIKTRGQQVTLRCSSQSGHNTVSWYQQALGQGPQFIFQYYREEENGRGNFPPRFSGLQFPNYSSELNVNALELDDSALYLCASSLKTGGRETQYFGPGTRLLVL.

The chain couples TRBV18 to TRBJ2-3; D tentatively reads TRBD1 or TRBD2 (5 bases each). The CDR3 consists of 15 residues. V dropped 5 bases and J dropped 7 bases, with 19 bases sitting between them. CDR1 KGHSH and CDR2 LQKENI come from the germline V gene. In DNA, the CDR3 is TGTGCCAGCTCAAGAGGGGACGGGGCCCTCTATACGCAGTATTTT. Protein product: CASSRGDGALYTQYF. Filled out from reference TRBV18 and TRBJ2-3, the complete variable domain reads NAGVMQNPRHLVRRRGQEARLRCSPMKGHSHVYWYRQLPEEGLKFMVYLQKENIIDESGMPKERFSAEFPKEGPSILRIQQVVRGDSAAYFCASSRGDGALYTQYFGPGTRLTVL.

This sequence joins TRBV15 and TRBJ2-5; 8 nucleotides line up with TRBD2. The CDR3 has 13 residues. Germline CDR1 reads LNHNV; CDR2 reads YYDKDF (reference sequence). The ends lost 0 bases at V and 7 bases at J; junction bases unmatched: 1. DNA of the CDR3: TGTGCCACCAGCAGAGAAGGACTAGCGACCCAGTACTTC. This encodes CATSREGLATQYF.

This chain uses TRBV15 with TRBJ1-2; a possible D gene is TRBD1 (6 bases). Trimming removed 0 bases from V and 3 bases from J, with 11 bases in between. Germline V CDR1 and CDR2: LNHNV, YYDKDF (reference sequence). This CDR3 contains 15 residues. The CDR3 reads CATSRDYQGHYGYTF. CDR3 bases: TGTGCCACCAGCAGAGATTACCAGGGGCACTATGGCTACACCTTC. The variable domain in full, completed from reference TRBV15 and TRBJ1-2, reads DAMVIQNPRYQVTQFGKPVTLSCSQTLNHNVMYWYQQKSSQAPKLLFHYYDKDFNNEADTPDNFQSRRPNTSFCFLDIRSPGLGDTAMYLCATSRDYQGHYGYTFGSGTRLTVV.

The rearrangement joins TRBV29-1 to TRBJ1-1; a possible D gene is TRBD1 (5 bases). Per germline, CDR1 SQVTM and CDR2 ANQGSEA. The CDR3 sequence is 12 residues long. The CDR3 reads CSLQSGRTEAFF. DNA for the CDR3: TGCAGTCTGCAATCGGGGCGCACTGAAGCTTTCTTT.

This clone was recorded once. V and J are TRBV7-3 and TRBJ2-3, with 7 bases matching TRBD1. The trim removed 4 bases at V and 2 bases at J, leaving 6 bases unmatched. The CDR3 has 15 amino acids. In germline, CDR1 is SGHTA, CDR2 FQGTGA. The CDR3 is CASSSRGPPTDTQYF. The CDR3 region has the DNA TGTGCCAGCAGCTCAAGGGGGCCCCCCACAGATACGCAGTATTTT.